This T cell receptor beta chain appears in the sequencing data of a study of blood T cells in healthy people across ages. For this clonotype: Its antigen remains unidentified.

The study's findings and limits: Estimated diversity that came from one million T cells was considered an underestimate.

With a J-beta primer mix and a sample-barcoded 5' primer, a second PCR ran roughly 7 to 11 cycles. In TCRdb, the 5' RACE reads were re-called with MiXCR into one record per CDR3 protein. The sample gives hundreds of thousands of distinct CDR3 sequences, about 52% of which show up once; roughly 30% is in the top ten. Source material: blood. The source of this sequence is a woman aged 55-75 years in good health.

The CDR3 region has the DNA TGTGCCAGCAGCTTAGGGCATTGGTTCTATGGCTACACCTTC. It translates to CASSLGHWFYGYTF. V and J are TRBV7-2 and TRBJ1-2; no reliable D call. This CDR3 region has 14 residues. V lost 1 base and J 4 bases, leaving 10 bases between the germline ends. Germline CDR1 is SGHTA and CDR2 is FQGNSA. The whole variable domain, remainder taken from reference TRBV7-2 and TRBJ1-2, is GAGVSQSPSNKVTEKGKDVELRCDPISGHTALYWYRQSLGQGLEFLIYFQGNSAPDKSGLPSDRFSAERTGGSVSTLTIQRTQQEDSAVYLCASSLGHWFYGYTFGSGTRLTVV.